This T cell receptor beta chain appears in the sequencing data of a study of T cells after yellow fever vaccination. Study-level information: Fractions of limited cellularity were prepared by means of SMART-Seq v4 Ultra Low Input. Study-wide points: Any FACS-sorted repertoire could hold abundant clonotypes that contaminate it from the bulk population. A large majority of primary-vaccination clones showed up again after the booster (96% CD4, around 85% CD8).

TCRdb processed the 5' RACE reads anew with MiXCR; each CDR3 protein has one entry. Of fewer than 400,000 distinct CDR3 sequences in the sample, over 8.5% were seen once. V gave up 5 bases and J gave up 4 bases, with 11 bases separating them. This CDR3 has 13 amino acids. Germline values: CDR1 SGHTA, CDR2 FQGNSA. Turning to this clonotype: The antigen remains undetermined.

The chain employs TRBV7-2 and TRBJ1-1, with no clear D. Sequenced material: CD4+ T cells sorted from PBMCs, taken 45 days after the yellow fever booster vaccination. The sequence was obtained from a man younger than 35 who received the YFV17D yellow fever vaccine. The CDR3 bases are TGTGCCAGCAGCACGAGTGGGAGCACTGAAGCTTTCTTT. Its protein product is CASSTSGSTEAFF. Filled out from reference TRBV7-2 and TRBJ1-1, the complete variable domain reads GAGVSQSPSNKVTEKGKDVELRCDPISGHTALYWYRQSLGQGLEFLIYFQGNSAPDKSGLPSDRFSAERTGGSVSTLTIQRTQQEDSAVYLCASSTSGSTEAFFGQGTRLTVV.